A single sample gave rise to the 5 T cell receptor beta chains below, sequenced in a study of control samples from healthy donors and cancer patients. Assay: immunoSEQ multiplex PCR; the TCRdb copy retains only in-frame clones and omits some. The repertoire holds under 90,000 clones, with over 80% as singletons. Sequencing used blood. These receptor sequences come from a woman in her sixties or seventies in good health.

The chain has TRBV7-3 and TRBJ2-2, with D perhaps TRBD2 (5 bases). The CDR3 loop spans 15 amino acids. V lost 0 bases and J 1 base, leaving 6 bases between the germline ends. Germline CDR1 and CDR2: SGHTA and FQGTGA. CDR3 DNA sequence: TGTGCCAGCAGCTTAACGAGGGAGAACACCGGGGAGCTGTTTTTT. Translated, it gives CASSLTRENTGELFF.

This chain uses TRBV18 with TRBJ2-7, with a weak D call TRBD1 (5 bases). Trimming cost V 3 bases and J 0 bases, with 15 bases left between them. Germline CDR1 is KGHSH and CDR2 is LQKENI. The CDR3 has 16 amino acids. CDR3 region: CASSPDLSRVSYEQYF. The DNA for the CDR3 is TGTGCCAGCTCACCCGACTTAAGCAGGGTCTCCTACGAGCAGTACTTC.

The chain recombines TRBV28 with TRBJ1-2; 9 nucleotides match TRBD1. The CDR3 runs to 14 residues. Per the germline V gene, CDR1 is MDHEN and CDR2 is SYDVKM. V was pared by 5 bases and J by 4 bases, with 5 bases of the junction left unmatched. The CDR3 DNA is TGTGCCAGCAGTATCTCGACAGGGGGCTATGGCTACACCTTC. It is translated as CASSISTGGYGYTF.

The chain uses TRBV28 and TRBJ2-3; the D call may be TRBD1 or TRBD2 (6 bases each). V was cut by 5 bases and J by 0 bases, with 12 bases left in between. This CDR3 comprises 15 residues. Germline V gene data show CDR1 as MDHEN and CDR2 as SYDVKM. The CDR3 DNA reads TGTGCCAGCAGTCGAGGGGGGCACAGCACAGATACGCAGTATTTT. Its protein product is CASSRGGHSTDTQYF.

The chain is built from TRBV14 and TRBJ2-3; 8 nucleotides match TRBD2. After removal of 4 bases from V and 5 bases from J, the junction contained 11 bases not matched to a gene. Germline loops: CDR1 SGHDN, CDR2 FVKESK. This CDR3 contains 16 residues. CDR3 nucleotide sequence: TGTGCCAGCAGCCGCCCCCCGGGACTAGGGGGAGATACGCAGTATTTT. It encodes CASSRPPGLGGDTQYF.